A selection of T cell receptor beta chains follows, all from one sample in a study of blood T cells in healthy people across ages. One entry per CDR3 protein, called by TCRdb with MiXCR from the 5' RACE reads. In the table there are roughly 1,300,000 distinct CDR3 sequences, around 59% of which are singletons. Sequencing was carried out using blood. The receptors shown here come from a man aged 18-30 years in good health. Both conserved end residues are part of each CDR3. The D gene is left open where the match is weak. Some rows have no size entry. The others give once, few or many, or a class for an expanded clone.

j_call clone_size v_call d_call cdr3_aa cdr3_nt
TRBJ1-6 few TRBV3-1 TRBD1 CASSQEPGTASYNSPLHF TGTGCCAGCAGCCAGGAGCCCGGGACAGCCTCATATAATTCACCCCTCCACTTT
TRBJ2-5 . TRBV15 . CATSQSGAHNEQYF TGTGCCACCAGTCAATCGGGAGCCCACAATGAGCAGTACTTC
TRBJ1-6 . TRBV27 . CATRMMYSPLHF TGTGCCACCCGCATGATGTATTCACCCCTCCACTTT
TRBJ2-1 few TRBV7-2 TRBD1 CASSPGTGKWEQFF TGTGCCAGCAGCCCCGGGACAGGGAAGTGGGAGCAGTTCTTC
TRBJ2-7 few TRBV27 . CASSRRGTLSYEQYF TGTGCCAGCAGCCGACGAGGGACCCTATCCTACGAGCAGTACTTC
TRBJ2-7 few TRBV6-5 . CASSPARFRAYEQYF TGTGCCAGCAGCCCTGCTAGGTTTCGGGCCTACGAGCAGTACTTC
TRBJ2-7 . TRBV6-1 . CASSERADSYEQYF TGTGCCAGCAGTGAAAGGGCTGACTCCTACGAGCAGTACTTC
TRBJ1-4 few TRBV4-1 . CASSPQGTITNEKLFF TGCGCCAGCAGCCCACAGGGCACAATAACTAATGAAAAACTGTTTTTT
TRBJ2-1 . TRBV10-3 TRBD2 CAISDPTSGRFDNEQFF TGTGCCATCAGCGACCCGACTAGCGGGAGATTTGACAATGAGCAGTTCTTC
TRBJ2-1 . TRBV27 . CASSPTSRTYSYNEQFF TGTGCCAGCAGTCCAACATCCAGGACATACTCCTACAATGAGCAGTTCTTC
TRBJ2-7 . TRBV9 . CASSGSPYYEQYF TGTGCCAGCAGCGGCAGCCCCTACTACGAGCAGTACTTC
TRBJ2-1 few TRBV29-1 TRBD2 CTAGTSGDNEQFF TGCACCGCCGGGACTAGCGGTGACAATGAGCAGTTCTTC
TRBJ2-7 few TRBV29-1 TRBD2 CSVDPSGNNYEQYF TGCAGCGTTGACCCGAGCGGGAACAACTACGAGCAGTACTTC
TRBJ1-1 . TRBV15 . CATSRVGRATEAFF TGTGCCACCAGCAGAGTAGGCAGGGCGACTGAAGCTTTCTTT
TRBJ2-3 few TRBV6-6 . CASSYRDRWDTQYF TGTGCCAGCAGTTATCGGGACCGATGGGATACGCAGTATTTT
TRBJ2-5 few TRBV20-1 TRBD1 CSASMGQAVLETQYF TGCAGTGCTAGTATGGGACAGGCGGTGTTGGAGACCCAGTACTTC
TRBJ2-7 . TRBV6-2/TRBV6-3 . CARSYSRAYEQYF TGTGCCCGCAGTTACTCGAGGGCCTACGAGCAGTACTTC
TRBJ1-2 . TRBV27 . CASSSGAIYGYTF TGTGCCAGCAGTTCAGGGGCGATCTATGGCTACACCTTC
TRBJ1-2 . TRBV6-4 TRBD1 CAGRDRIDYGYTF TGTGCCGGACGGGACAGGATCGACTATGGCTACACCTTC
TRBJ2-1 few TRBV5-1 TRBD2 CASSLALAGGNEQFF TGCGCCAGCAGCTTGGCACTAGCGGGAGGGAATGAGCAGTTCTTC
TRBJ1-1 . TRBV20-1 TRBD1 CSAGRDRETEAFF TGCAGTGCTGGACGGGACAGGGAAACTGAAGCTTTCTTT
TRBJ2-1 . TRBV6-6 TRBD1 CASSYIGTGFYYEQFF TGTGCCAGCAGTTACATAGGGACAGGGTTTTACTATGAGCAGTTCTTC
TRBJ2-5 . TRBV5-1 TRBD2 CASSVLLAGGLQETQYF TGCGCCAGCAGCGTCCTATTAGCGGGAGGCCTCCAAGAGACCCAGTACTTC
TRBJ2-4 . TRBV6-2/TRBV6-3 . CASSYSNENIQYF TGTGCCAGCAGTTACTCGAATGAAAACATTCAGTACTTC
TRBJ2-4 . TRBV10-3 TRBD2 CAISVTRGGEEQYF TGTGCCATCAGTGTCACTCGCGGGGGTGAAGAGCAGTACTTC
TRBJ2-7 . TRBV20-1 . CSARPSLFYEQYF TGCAGTGCTAGGCCTTCCCTCTTCTACGAGCAGTACTTC
TRBJ2-7 . TRBV4-3 . CASSQDGKGRREQYF TGCGCCAGCAGCCAAGATGGGAAGGGACGGAGGGAGCAGTACTTC
TRBJ2-7 few TRBV6-2/TRBV6-3 . CASSTIPAIYEQYF TGTGCCAGCAGTACGATCCCCGCTATTTACGAGCAGTACTTC
TRBJ2-3 once TRBV7-8 TRBD2 CASSLVGTSKDTQYF TGTGCCAGCAGCCTAGTGGGGACTAGCAAGGATACGCAGTATTTT
TRBJ1-6 . TRBV4-1 . CASSQEVAWTLSSYNSPLHF TGCGCCAGCAGCCAAGAAGTGGCATGGACTCTAAGCTCCTATAATTCACCCCTCCACTTT
TRBJ2-2 few TRBV9 . CASSVGLNTGELFF TGTGCCAGCAGCGTAGGGCTTAACACCGGGGAGCTGTTTTTT
TRBJ1-2 few TRBV7-2 . CASSLSWGADYGYTF TGTGCCAGCAGCTTATCGTGGGGGGCTGACTATGGCTACACCTTC
TRBJ1-4 once TRBV6-6 . CASSYSRLGEKLFF TGTGCCAGCAGTTACTCCCGGTTGGGTGAAAAACTGTTTTTT
TRBJ2-3 . TRBV7-2 . CASSTYRQDTQYF TGTGCCAGCAGCACCTACAGACAAGATACGCAGTATTTT
TRBJ2-1 . TRBV5-1 . CASTSRASRVGEQFF TGCGCCAGCACATCCCGGGCCTCGAGAGTGGGTGAGCAGTTCTTC
TRBJ2-2 . TRBV5-1 . CASSTASANTGELFF TGCGCCAGCAGCACAGCTTCGGCAAACACCGGGGAGCTGTTTTTT
TRBJ1-4 . TRBV28 . CASRIGEGELFF TGTGCCAGCCGTATTGGGGAGGGGGAACTGTTTTTT
TRBJ2-1 . TRBV21-1 . CASSMTSGGSRKYEQFF TGTGCCAGCAGCATGACTAGCGGGGGATCTCGGAAATATGAGCAGTTCTTC
TRBJ2-1 . TRBV24-1 TRBD1 CATSDSDRGGYNEQFF TGTGCCACCAGTGACTCGGACAGGGGCGGCTACAATGAGCAGTTCTTC